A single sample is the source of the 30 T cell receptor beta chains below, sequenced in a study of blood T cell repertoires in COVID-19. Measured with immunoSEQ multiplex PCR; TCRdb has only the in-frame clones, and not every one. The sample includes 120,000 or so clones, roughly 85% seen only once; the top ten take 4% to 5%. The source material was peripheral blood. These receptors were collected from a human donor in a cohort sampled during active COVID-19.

This CDR3 reads CSVVRRQVINEQFF. The CDR3 coding sequence is TGCAGCGTTGTGCGCCGACAGGTTATCAATGAGCAGTTCTTC. The chain joins TRBV29-1 to TRBJ2-1; TRBD1 is a possible D gene (6 bases). The CDR3 totals 14 residues. V dropped 4 bases and J dropped 6 bases, with 16 bases sitting between them. Germline CDR1 reads SQVTM; CDR2 reads ANQGSEA.

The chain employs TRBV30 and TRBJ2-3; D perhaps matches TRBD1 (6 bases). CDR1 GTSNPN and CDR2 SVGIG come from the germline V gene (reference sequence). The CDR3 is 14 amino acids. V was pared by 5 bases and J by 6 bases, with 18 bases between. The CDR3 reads CAWGPGQLRDTQYF. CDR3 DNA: TGTGCCTGGGGACCCGGACAGTTGCGGGATACGCAGTATTTT.

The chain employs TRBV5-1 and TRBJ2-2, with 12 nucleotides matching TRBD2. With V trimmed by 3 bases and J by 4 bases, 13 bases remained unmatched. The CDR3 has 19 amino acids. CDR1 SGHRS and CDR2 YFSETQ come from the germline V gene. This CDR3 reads CASSYTGLAGRGSTGELFF. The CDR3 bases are TGCGCCAGCAGCTATACGGGACTAGCGGGTAGGGGGAGCACCGGGGAGCTGTTTTTT.

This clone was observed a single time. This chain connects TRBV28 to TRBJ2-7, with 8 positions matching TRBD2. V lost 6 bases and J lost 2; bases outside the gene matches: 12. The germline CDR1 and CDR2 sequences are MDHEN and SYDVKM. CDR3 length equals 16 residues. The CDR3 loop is CASRLQGSGLAYEQYF. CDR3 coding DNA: TGTGCCAGCAGATTACAGGGATCGGGACTAGCCTACGAGCAGTACTTC.

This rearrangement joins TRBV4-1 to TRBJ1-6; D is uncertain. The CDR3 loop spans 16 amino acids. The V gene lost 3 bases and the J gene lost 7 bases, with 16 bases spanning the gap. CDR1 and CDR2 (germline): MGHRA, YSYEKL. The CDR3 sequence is CASSQDGPGRNSPLHF. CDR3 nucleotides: TGCGCCAGCAGCCAGGATGGCCCGGGGAGAAATTCACCCCTCCACTTT.

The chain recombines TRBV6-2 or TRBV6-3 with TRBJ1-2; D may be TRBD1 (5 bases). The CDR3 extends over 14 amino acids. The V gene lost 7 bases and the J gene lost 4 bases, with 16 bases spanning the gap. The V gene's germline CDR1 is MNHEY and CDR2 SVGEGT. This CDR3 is CASNPARDSYGYTF. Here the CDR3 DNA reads TGTGCCAGCAACCCCGCCAGGGATTCCTATGGCTACACCTTC.

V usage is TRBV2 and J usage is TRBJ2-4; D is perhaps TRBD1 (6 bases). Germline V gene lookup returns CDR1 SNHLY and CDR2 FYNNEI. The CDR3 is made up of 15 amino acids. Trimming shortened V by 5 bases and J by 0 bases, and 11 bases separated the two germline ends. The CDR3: CASSLDRLAKNIQYF. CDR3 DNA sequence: TGTGCCAGCAGTTTGGACAGATTAGCCAAAAACATTCAGTACTTC.

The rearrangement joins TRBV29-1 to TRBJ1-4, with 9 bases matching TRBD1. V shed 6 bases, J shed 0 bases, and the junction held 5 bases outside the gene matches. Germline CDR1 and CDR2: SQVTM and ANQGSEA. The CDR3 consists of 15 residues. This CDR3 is CSVNDRGSTNEKLFF. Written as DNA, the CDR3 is TGCAGCGTAAACGACAGGGGGTCAACTAATGAAAAACTGTTTTTT.

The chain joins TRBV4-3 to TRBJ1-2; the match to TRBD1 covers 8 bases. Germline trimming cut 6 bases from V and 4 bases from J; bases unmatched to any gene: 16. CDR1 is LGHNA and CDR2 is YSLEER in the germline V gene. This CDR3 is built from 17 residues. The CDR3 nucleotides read TGCGCCAGCAGGCAGACAGCCGGGACAGGAAACCCCTATGGCTACACCTTC. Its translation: CASRQTAGTGNPYGYTF.

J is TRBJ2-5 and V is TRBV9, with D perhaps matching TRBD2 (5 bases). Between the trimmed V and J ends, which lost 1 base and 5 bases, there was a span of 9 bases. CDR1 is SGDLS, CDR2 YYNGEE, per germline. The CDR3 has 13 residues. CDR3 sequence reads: CASSVKLAETQYF. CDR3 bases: TGTGCCAGCAGCGTAAAGTTAGCGGAGACCCAGTACTTC.

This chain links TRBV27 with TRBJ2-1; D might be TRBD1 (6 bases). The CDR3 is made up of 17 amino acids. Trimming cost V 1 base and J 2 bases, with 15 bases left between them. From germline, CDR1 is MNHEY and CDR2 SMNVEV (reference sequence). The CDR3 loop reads CASSLWGGQGTYNEQFF. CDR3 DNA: TGTGCCAGCAGTTTATGGGGCGGGCAGGGGACCTACAATGAGCAGTTCTTC.

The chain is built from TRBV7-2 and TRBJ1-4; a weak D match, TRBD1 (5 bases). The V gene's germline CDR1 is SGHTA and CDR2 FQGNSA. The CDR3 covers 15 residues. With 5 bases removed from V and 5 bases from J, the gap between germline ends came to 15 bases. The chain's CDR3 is CASSTRQSVNEKLFF. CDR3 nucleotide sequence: TGTGCCAGCAGCACTCGACAGTCCGTCAATGAAAAACTGTTTTTT.

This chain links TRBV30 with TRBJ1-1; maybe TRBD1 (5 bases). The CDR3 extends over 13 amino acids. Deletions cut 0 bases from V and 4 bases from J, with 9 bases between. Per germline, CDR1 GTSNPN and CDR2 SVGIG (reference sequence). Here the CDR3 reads CAWSVGGFTEAFF. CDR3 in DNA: TGTGCCTGGAGTGTCGGGGGATTCACTGAAGCTTTCTTT.

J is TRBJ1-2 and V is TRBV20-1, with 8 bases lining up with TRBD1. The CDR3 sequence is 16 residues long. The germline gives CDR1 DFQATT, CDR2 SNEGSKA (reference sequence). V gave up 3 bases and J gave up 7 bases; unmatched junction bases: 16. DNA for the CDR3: TGCAGTGCTAGTAACGCCGAGACAGGGGCGTTCGCTGGCTACACCTTC. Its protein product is CSASNAETGAFAGYTF.

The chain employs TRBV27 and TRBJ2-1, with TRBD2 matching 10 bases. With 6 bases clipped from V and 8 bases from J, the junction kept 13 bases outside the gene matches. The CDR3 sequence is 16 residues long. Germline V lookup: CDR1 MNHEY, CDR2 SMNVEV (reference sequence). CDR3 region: CASSRRTSGSSDEQFF. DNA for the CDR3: TGTGCCAGCAGCCGGAGGACTAGCGGAAGTAGCGATGAGCAGTTCTTC.

Here the CDR3 DNA reads TGTGCCAGCAGTTTTCAGAGGGCATCTGGGGCCAACGTCCTGACTTTC. Its protein is CASSFQRASGANVLTF. The rearrangement links TRBV27 to TRBJ2-6; D perhaps matches TRBD2 (5 bases). This CDR3 has 16 residues. CDR1 is MNHEY and CDR2 is SMNVEV in the germline V gene (reference sequence). V gave up 3 bases and J gave up 1 base, with 10 bases separating them. The full variable domain, rest sourced from reference TRBV27 and TRBJ2-6, is EAQVTQNPRYLITVTGKKLTVTCSQNMNHEYMSWYRQDPGLGLRQIYYSMNVEVTDKGDVPEGYKVSRKEKRNFPLILESPSPNQTSLYFCASSFQRASGANVLTFGAGSRLTVL.

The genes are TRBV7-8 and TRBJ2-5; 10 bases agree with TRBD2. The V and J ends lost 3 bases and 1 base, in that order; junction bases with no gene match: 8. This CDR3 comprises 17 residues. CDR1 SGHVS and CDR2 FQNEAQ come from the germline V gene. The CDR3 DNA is TGTGCCAGCAGCTTTTACCCTAGCGGGGGTCTCCAAGAGACCCAGTACTTC. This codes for CASSFYPSGGLQETQYF. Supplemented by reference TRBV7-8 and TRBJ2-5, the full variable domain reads GAGVSQSPRYKVAKRGQDVALRCDPISGHVSLFWYQQALGQGPEFLTYFQNEAQLDKSGLPSDRFFAERPEGSVSTLKIQRTQQEDSAVYLCASSFYPSGGLQETQYFGPGTRLLVL.

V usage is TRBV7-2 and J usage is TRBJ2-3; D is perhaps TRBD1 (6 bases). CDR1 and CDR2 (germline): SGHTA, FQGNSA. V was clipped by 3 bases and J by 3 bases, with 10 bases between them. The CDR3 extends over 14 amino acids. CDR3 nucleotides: TGTGCCAGCAGCTTTGGTACAGGGACAGATACGCAGTATTTT. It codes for CASSFGTGTDTQYF.

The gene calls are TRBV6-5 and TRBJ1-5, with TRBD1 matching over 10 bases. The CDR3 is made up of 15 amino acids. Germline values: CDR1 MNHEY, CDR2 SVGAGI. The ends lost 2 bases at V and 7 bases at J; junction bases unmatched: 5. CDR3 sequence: CASSYQGQGQQPQHF. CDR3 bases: TGTGCCAGCAGTTACCAGGGACAGGGGCAACAGCCCCAGCATTTT.

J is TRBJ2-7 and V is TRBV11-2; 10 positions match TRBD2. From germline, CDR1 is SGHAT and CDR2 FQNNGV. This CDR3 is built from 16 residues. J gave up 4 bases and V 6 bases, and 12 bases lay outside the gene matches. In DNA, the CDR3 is TGTGCCAGCAGAACCCCGGGACTAGCGACCAATTACGAGCAGTACTTC. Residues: CASRTPGLATNYEQYF.

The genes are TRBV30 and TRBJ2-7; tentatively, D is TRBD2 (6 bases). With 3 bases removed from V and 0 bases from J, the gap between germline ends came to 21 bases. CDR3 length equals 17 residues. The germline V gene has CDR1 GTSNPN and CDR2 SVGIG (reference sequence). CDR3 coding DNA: TGTGCCTGGAGCCGAAACATGGGACTCCTACCCTCCTACGAGCAGTACTTC. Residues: CAWSRNMGLLPSYEQYF.

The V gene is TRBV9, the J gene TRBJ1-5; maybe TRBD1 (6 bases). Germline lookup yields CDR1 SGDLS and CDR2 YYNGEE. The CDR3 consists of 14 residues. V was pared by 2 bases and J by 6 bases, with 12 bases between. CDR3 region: CASSVSGESQPQHF. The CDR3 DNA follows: TGTGCCAGCAGCGTTTCAGGGGAGAGTCAGCCCCAGCATTTT.

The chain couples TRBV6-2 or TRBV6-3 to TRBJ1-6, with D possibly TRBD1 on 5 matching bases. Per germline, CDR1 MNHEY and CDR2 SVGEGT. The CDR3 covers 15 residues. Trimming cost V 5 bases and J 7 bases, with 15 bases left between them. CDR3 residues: CASSTTGTENSPLHF. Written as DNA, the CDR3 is TGTGCCAGCAGTACTACCGGGACTGAAAATTCACCCCTCCACTTT.

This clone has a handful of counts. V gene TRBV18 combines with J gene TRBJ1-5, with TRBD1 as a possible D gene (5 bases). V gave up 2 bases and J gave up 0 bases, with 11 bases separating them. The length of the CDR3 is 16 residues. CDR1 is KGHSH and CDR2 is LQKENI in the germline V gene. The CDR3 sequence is CASSPGQAYSNQPQHF. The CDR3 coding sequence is TGTGCCAGCTCACCAGGACAAGCCTATAGCAATCAGCCCCAGCATTTT.

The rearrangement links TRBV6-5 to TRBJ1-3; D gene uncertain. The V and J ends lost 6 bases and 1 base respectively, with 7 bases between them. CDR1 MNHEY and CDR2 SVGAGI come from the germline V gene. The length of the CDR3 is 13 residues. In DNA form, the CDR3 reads TGTGCCAGCAGGACCGGGTCTGGAAACACCATATATTTT. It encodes CASRTGSGNTIYF.

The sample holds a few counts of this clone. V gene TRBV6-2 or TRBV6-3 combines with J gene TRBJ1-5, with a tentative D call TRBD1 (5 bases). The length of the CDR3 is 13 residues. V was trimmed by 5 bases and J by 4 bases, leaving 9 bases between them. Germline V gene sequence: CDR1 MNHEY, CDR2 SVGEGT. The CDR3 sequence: CASSNQGNQPQHF. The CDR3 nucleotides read TGTGCCAGCAGTAACCAGGGAAATCAGCCCCAGCATTTT.

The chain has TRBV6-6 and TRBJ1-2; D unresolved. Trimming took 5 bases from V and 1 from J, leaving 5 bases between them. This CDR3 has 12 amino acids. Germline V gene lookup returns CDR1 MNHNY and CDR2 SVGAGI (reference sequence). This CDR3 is CASSTSNYGYTF. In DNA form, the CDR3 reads TGTGCCAGCAGTACGAGTAACTATGGCTACACCTTC.

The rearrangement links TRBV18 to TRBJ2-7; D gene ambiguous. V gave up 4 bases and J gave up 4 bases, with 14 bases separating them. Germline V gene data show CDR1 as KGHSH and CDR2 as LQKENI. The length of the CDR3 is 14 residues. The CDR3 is CASSQPPYLYEQYF. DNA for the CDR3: TGTGCCAGCTCACAACCCCCTTATTTATACGAGCAGTACTTC.

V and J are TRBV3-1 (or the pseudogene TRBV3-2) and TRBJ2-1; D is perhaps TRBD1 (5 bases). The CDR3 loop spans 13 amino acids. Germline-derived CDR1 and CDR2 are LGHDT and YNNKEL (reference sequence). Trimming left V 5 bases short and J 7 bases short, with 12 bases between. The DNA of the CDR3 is TGTGCCAGCAGCTTCCGCAGGGATAATGAGCAGTTCTTC. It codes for CASSFRRDNEQFF.

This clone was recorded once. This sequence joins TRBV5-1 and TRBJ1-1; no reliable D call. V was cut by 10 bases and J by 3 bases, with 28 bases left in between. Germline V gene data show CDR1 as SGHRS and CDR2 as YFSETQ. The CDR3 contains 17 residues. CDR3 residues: CASKLGPTEVYDTEAFF. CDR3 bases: TGCGCCTCCAAGCTTGGTCCAACGGAGGTTTATGACACTGAAGCTTTCTTT.